This entry lists 10 T cell receptor beta chains sequenced from one sample in a study of CD4+ T cells in melanoma. The method was immunoSEQ multiplex PCR; TCRdb's version includes in-frame clones alone and lacks a portion of them. Of some 120,000 clones listed, about 92% are singletons. The sequencing input was peripheral blood. The receptors here all came from a human donor with melanoma.

On this clone: Other DNA sequences in the sample encode the same CDR3. The chain employs TRBV4-2 and TRBJ2-3; 9 bases are shared with TRBD1. Trimming removed 0 bases from V and 1 base from J; junction bases left unmatched: 2. This CDR3 comprises 16 residues. Germline CDR1 and CDR2: LGHNA and YNFKEQ. The CDR3 bases are TGTGCCAGCAGCCAAGAGGACAGGGGCCGCACAGATACGCAGTATTTT. Protein sequence: CASSQEDRGRTDTQYF.

This clone was picked up one time. The V call is TRBV4-3, the J call TRBJ2-3; D is uncertain. CDR1 and CDR2 (germline): LGHNA, YSLEER. The V gene lost 1 base and the J gene lost 1 base, with 12 bases spanning the gap. The CDR3 is 16 residues long. CDR3 loop: CASSQVTGLGTDTQYF. The CDR3 region has the DNA TGCGCCAGCAGCCAAGTTACCGGTCTGGGCACAGATACGCAGTATTTT.

In its sample, this clone was seen a few times. The chain uses TRBV18 and TRBJ2-1; TRBD2 matches at 9 bases. The CDR3 length is 14 residues. The junction had 7 bases not matched to a gene; V was cut back by 6 bases and J by 7 bases. Germline V CDR1 and CDR2: KGHSH, LQKENI. DNA for the CDR3: TGTGCCAGCTCCCCCGGACTAGCGTCGAATGAGCAGTTCTTC. This translates into CASSPGLASNEQFF.

The chain recombines TRBV15 with TRBJ2-1, with D perhaps matching TRBD2 (5 bases). The CDR3 has 14 amino acids. V was clipped by 3 bases and J by 5 bases, with 11 bases between them. From germline, CDR1 is LNHNV and CDR2 YYDKDF (reference sequence). The chain's CDR3 is CATSRGGEHNEQFF. The CDR3 DNA reads as TGTGCCACCAGCAGGGGTGGGGAGCACAATGAGCAGTTCTTC. Full variable domain (remainder filled in from reference TRBV15 and TRBJ2-1): DAMVIQNPRYQVTQFGKPVTLSCSQTLNHNVMYWYQQKSSQAPKLLFHYYDKDFNNEADTPDNFQSRRPNTSFCFLDIRSPGLGDTAMYLCATSRGGEHNEQFFGPGTRLTVL.

V is TRBV5-4 and J is TRBJ2-3, with TRBD2 matching over 8 bases. J lost 6 bases, V lost 2 bases, and 8 bases had no gene match. This CDR3 spans 15 amino acids. Germline loops: CDR1 SGHNT, CDR2 YYREEE (reference sequence). This CDR3 reads CASSFRGSGEDTQYF. CDR3 sequence (DNA): TGTGCCAGCAGCTTCCGGGGTAGCGGGGAGGATACGCAGTATTTT.

This clone was counted between two and nine times. The rearrangement joins TRBV2 to TRBJ1-5, with D possibly being TRBD1 (5 bases). Trimming cost V 7 bases and J 5 bases, with 15 bases left between them. Per the germline V gene, CDR1 is SNHLY and CDR2 is FYNNEI. The CDR3 spans 14 residues. The CDR3 DNA is TGTGCCAGCACTTTAGACAGTGGGGATCAGCCCCAGCATTTT. Translated, it gives CASTLDSGDQPQHF.

The sample holds one count of this clone. This chain links TRBV30 with TRBJ1-6; D call uncertain. Germline V gene data show CDR1 as GTSNPN and CDR2 as SVGIG (reference sequence). The CDR3 has 14 amino acids. Trimming pared 0 bases from V and 2 bases from J, leaving 5 bases between. CDR3 sequence: CAWSVAAYNSPLHF. The CDR3 DNA sequence: TGTGCCTGGAGTGTGGCAGCCTATAATTCACCCCTCCACTTT.

CDR3 sequence reads: CASSLVGGSNEKLFF. The CDR3 nucleotides are TGTGCCAGCAGCTTGGTAGGGGGGTCTAATGAAAAACTGTTTTTT. The V and J genes are TRBV5-6 and TRBJ1-4; maybe TRBD1 (6 bases). V lost 0 bases and J 3 bases, leaving 9 bases between the germline ends. The germline CDR1 and CDR2 sequences are SGHDT and YYEEEE. The CDR3 spans 15 residues.

The CDR3 spells CASSLLNRGGSEQFF. CDR3 nucleotides: TGTGCCAGCAGCTTACTAAACAGGGGCGGCAGTGAGCAGTTCTTC. This chain connects TRBV7-2 to TRBJ2-1; 7 bases map to TRBD1. The CDR3 sequence is 15 residues long. Germline V gene sequence: CDR1 SGHTA, CDR2 FQGNSA. Trimming cost V 2 bases and J 9 bases; bases outside gene matches: 10. The full variable domain, in which reference TRBV7-2 and TRBJ2-1 provide the parts outside the CDR3, is GAGVSQSPSNKVTEKGKDVELRCDPISGHTALYWYRQSLGQGLEFLIYFQGNSAPDKSGLPSDRFSAERTGGSVSTLTIQRTQQEDSAVYLCASSLLNRGGSEQFFGPGTRLTVL.

The rearrangement uses TRBV4-1 and TRBJ2-7, with 9 bases lining up with TRBD2. Germline loops: CDR1 MGHRA, CDR2 YSYEKL. This CDR3 has 14 amino acids. Trimming cost V 3 bases and J 3 bases; bases outside gene matches: 3. CDR3 loop: CASSHSSGDYEQYF. CDR3 sequence (DNA): TGCGCCAGCAGCCACTCTAGCGGGGACTACGAGCAGTACTTC.